This T cell receptor (beta chain) was obtained from a study of blood T cell repertoires in COVID-19. About the research overall: From the United States, Italy and Spain came samples of acute and convalescent COVID-19. The cDNA or gDNA used as material had been derived from T cells, B-cell-depleted T cells, or PBMCs.

Repertoires were generated with immunoSEQ multiplex PCR, while TCRdb's copy carries only in-frame clones and drops some. The sample records 75,000 to 95,000 clones, about four fifths being singletons. In germline, CDR1 is MGHRA, CDR2 YSYEKL. The V and J ends lost 5 bases and 3 bases, in that order; junction bases with no gene match: 5. The CDR3 totals 15 residues. The sequencing sample was made of peripheral blood. The genes are TRBV4-1 and TRBJ1-4; 8 bases agree with TRBD1. The receptor comes from a man aged 60-69 years with acute or convalescent COVID-19. The chain's CDR3 is CASSFQGAPNEKLFF. DNA for the CDR3: TGCGCCAGCAGCTTCCAGGGGGCACCTAATGAAAAACTGTTTTTT.